The entry below describes one TCR beta chain. Its antigen is unknown. No base quality values were provided; no much bigger clone lies one nucleotide off. The sample belongs to a study of T cells after somatic rescue of genetic block (dated by TCRdb to the early 2020s). Background for the entire study: The study assessed how robust, over the long term, a T-cell system was when the system had developed through somatic rescue of a genetic block in T-cell development.

Library preparation was by the immunoSEQ multiplex PCR assay. Not all clones reach the TCRdb copy of this immuneACCESS table, which keeps in-frame sequences only. Checked studies attribute under half of the gap to unresolved V genes and leave the rest unexplained. This sample has about 72,000 clones in its table, and approximately 90% of those were observed once. The leading ten clones occupy 2.8% of the sample. Unmatched junction bases come to 9, with V trimmed by 8 bases and J by 4 bases. The CDR3 holds 14 amino acids from the cysteine to the phenylalanine. Just the 42-base CDR3 DNA is kept, in frame starting at base 1. CDR1 and CDR2 were assigned from the germline V gene as MGHDK and SYGVNS.

The specimen sequenced was peripheral blood mononuclear cells (PBMCs). This receptor was taken from a man aged 25-45 years. The receptor chain draws on TRBV25-1 and TRBJ2-5, with 8 bases aligning to TRBD2. The nucleotides read TGTGCCAGCGGGCCCCCGGGAGGGAGAGAGACCCAGTACTTC. Translated, it gives CASGPPGGRETQYF.